A single sample gave rise to the 6 T cell receptor beta chains below, sequenced in a study of CD8 T cells in Susac syndrome. Reverse transcription used about 0.45 to 1 ug RNA and random hexamers. TCRdb recomputed calls from the immunoSEQ multiplex PCR reads with MiXCR, one row per CDR3 protein. The sample shows under 70,000 distinct CDR3 sequences, about 95% of them seen only once. The sample comprised CD8+ T cells from PBMCs. The receptor source for this set is a human donor with Susac syndrome.

The chain uses TRBV19 and TRBJ1-2; TRBD1 matches 8 bases. The CDR3 runs 14 residues. Trimming at V came to 2 bases and at J to 5 bases, leaving 4 bases not matched to a gene. The germline gives CDR1 LNHDA, CDR2 SQIVND (reference sequence). The CDR3 DNA is TGTGCCAGTAGTATACTGGACAGGGAATATGGCTACACCTTC. Translated: CASSILDREYGYTF.

The gene calls are TRBV12-3 or TRBV12-4 and TRBJ2-1; 8 bases align to TRBD2. With 3 bases clipped from V and 8 bases from J, the junction kept 3 bases outside the gene matches. CDR3 length equals 13 residues. CDR3 coding DNA: TGTGCCAGCAGTTTGGGGCGGGGGGATGAGCAGTTCTTC. Its translation is CASSLGRGDEQFF.

The chain carries TRBV7-8 and TRBJ2-7; tentative D call: TRBD2 (6 bases). This CDR3 region has 15 residues. The ends were cut back, 1 base at V and 2 bases at J, with 12 bases in the middle. Germline CDR1 SGHVS, CDR2 FQNEAQ. In nucleotides, the CDR3 is TGTGCCAGCAGCTTAGTGGCTAGCGTCGCCTACGAGCAGTACTTC. Protein product: CASSLVASVAYEQYF.

This chain uses TRBV20-1 with TRBJ2-3, with TRBD1 identical over 7 bases. The junction had 5 bases not matched to a gene; V was cut back by 4 bases and J by 4 bases. CDR3 size: 13 residues. The germline CDR1 and CDR2 sequences are DFQATT and SNEGSKA (reference sequence). The DNA for the CDR3 is TGCAGTGCTAAGATACAGGGGCCAGATACGCAGTATTTT. Residues: CSAKIQGPDTQYF.

The chain has TRBV5-1 and TRBJ2-6; 7 nucleotides align to TRBD1. This CDR3 contains 17 residues. The germline V gene encodes CDR1 SGHRS and CDR2 YFSETQ. With V trimmed by 4 bases and J by 2 bases, 9 bases remained unmatched. CDR3 DNA sequence: TGCGCCAGCAGCCAAACAGGGGTTGGGGCTGGGGCCAACGTCCTGACTTTC. It is translated as CASSQTGVGAGANVLTF.

The rearrangement uses TRBV27 and TRBJ1-6; D is unclear. Trimming stripped 2 bases from V and 7 bases from J, with 9 bases between. Germline V gives CDR1 MNHEY, CDR2 SMNVEV (reference sequence). The CDR3 contains 14 residues. The CDR3 reads CASSLAGSNSPLHF. The CDR3, as DNA: TGTGCCAGCAGTTTAGCAGGAAGCAATTCACCCCTCCACTTT.